What follows is one TCR beta chain and its context. These data are taken from a study of shared clonotypes between healthy human individuals. Study in general: CD4 naive cells filled three plates per donor, CD4 memory three, CD8 naive two and CD8 memory one.

Only Caucasian adults living in Nashville, Tennessee served as donors. Repertoires were generated with immunoSEQ multiplex PCR, while TCRdb's copy carries only in-frame clones and drops some. The repertoire has approximately 2.3 million clones, 80% to 95% of them found once; the top ten carry about 0.41%. Sequenced: naive CD4+ T cells from PBMCs. Subset: CD45RA+ positively selected. The receptor's source is a man aged 18 to 29 in good health. Some clones in this sample may be carry-over from other donors' samples.

The CDR3, as DNA: TGTGCCAGTAGTAATCGGCGGTTTAATGAAAAACTGTTTTTT. Residues: CASSNRRFNEKLFF. This rearrangement joins TRBV19 to TRBJ1-4, with D unclear. The V gene lost 4 bases and the J gene lost 4 bases, with 10 bases spanning the gap. CDR1 is LNHDA, CDR2 SQIVND, per germline (reference sequence). The CDR3 covers 14 residues.